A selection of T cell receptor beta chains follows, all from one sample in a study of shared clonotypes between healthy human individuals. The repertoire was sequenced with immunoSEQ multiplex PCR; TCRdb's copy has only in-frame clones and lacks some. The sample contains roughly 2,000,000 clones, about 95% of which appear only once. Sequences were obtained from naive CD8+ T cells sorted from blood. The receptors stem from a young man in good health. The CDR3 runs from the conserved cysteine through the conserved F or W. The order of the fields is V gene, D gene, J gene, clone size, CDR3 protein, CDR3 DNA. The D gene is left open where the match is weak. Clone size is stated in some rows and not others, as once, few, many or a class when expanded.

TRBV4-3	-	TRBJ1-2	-	CASSPSGMGYGYTF	TGCGCCAGCAGCCCCAGCGGTATGGGATATGGCTACACCTTC
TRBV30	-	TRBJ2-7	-	CAWTHRDHSYEQYF	TGTGCCTGGACCCACCGGGACCATTCCTACGAGCAGTACTTC
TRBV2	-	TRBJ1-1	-	CASSEVPGGETEAFF	TGTGCCAGCAGTGAAGTGCCCGGGGGAGAGACTGAAGCTTTCTTT
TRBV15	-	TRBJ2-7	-	CATSRGAWPSYEQYF	TGTGCCACCAGCAGAGGAGCATGGCCTTCCTACGAGCAGTACTTC
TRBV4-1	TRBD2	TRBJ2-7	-	CASSQQRGGSYEQYF	TGCGCCAGCAGCCAACAGCGGGGGGGCTCCTACGAGCAGTACTTC
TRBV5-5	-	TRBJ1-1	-	CASSLGSNTEAFF	TGTGCCAGCAGCTTGGGTTCGAACACTGAAGCTTTCTTT
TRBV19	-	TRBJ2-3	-	CASSITPTGTDTQYF	TGTGCCAGTAGTATCACGCCGACTGGCACAGATACGCAGTATTTT
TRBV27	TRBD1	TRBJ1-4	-	CASSPRTGETEKLFF	TGTGCCAGCAGTCCGCGGACAGGGGAGACGGAAAAACTGTTTTTT
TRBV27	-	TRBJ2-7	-	CASSVTAMAYEQYF	TGTGCCAGCAGCGTGACAGCGATGGCCTACGAGCAGTACTTC
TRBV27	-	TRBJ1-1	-	CASSPLGGTEAFF	TGTGCCAGCAGTCCACTCGGAGGTACTGAAGCTTTCTTT
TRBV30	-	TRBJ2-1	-	CAWRPTQSGHEQFF	TGTGCCTGGAGGCCAACACAGTCAGGGCATGAGCAGTTCTTC
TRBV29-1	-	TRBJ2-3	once	CSVSIRASITLDTQYF	TGCAGCGTTTCGATCAGGGCTTCCATTACCCTGGATACGCAGTATTTT
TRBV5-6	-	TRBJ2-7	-	CASSLGGGPYEQYF	TGTGCCAGCAGCTTGGGAGGGGGTCCCTATGAGCAGTACTTC
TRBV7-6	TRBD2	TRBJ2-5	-	CASSLGLRGGLQETQYF	TGTGCCAGCAGCTTAGGATTGCGGGGGGGACTACAAGAGACCCAGTACTTC
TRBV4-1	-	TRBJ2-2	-	CASSHRDFPGGELFF	TGCGCCAGCAGCCATCGGGACTTTCCGGGCGGGGAGCTGTTTTTT
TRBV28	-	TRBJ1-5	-	CASSLYRDQPQHF	TGTGCCAGCAGTTTATACCGGGATCAGCCCCAGCATTTT
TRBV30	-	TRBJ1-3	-	CAWSVHGYTIYF	TGTGCCTGGAGTGTTCACGGATACACCATATATTTT
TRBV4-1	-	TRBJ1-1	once	CASSQGSQGTTEAFF	TGCGCCAGCAGCCAAGGGAGTCAGGGGACCACTGAAGCTTTCTTT